Below, 14 T cell receptor beta chains from the same sample are listed, as sequenced in a study of Graves' ophthalmopathy and Graves' hyperthyroidism. RNA transcripts provided the template for amplifying TCR beta CDR3 regions. Second-round multiplex PCR came after a first-round RT-PCR that employed HTBI primers. TCRdb analysed the multiplex PCR reads with MiXCR anew, one entry per CDR3 protein. The data show about 390,000 distinct CDR3 sequences, with 15% seen just once and 5.5% to 7% held by the top ten. The material sequenced was peripheral blood. These receptor sequences come from a woman between 18 and 30 years old with stable Graves' hyperthyroidism.

In this sample, this clonotype turned up many times. The chain is built from TRBV4-1 and TRBJ1-3; no clear D gene. The CDR3 has 15 residues. CDR1 is MGHRA, CDR2 YSYEKL, per germline. V shed 1 base and J shed 4 bases, with 11 bases lying between them. CDR3 DNA: TGCGCCAGCAGCCAAGTTCTGATTCCGGGAAACACCATATATTTT. As protein: CASSQVLIPGNTIYF.

This clonotype was seen at least ten times. The rearrangement links TRBV20-1 to TRBJ1-5; no clear D. Germline CDR1 and CDR2: DFQATT and SNEGSKA (reference sequence). V was clipped by 0 bases and J by 0 bases, with 9 bases between them. CDR3 length: 15 amino acids. As DNA, the CDR3 is TGCAGTGCTAGAGAGGGATTTGTTAGCAATCAGCCCCAGCATTTT. As protein: CSAREGFVSNQPQHF.

This clonotype was seen repeatedly, ten times or more. V gene TRBV6-5 combines with J gene TRBJ2-7; maybe TRBD1 (5 bases). The germline V gene encodes CDR1 MNHEY and CDR2 SVGAGI. V lost 2 bases to trimming and J lost 7 bases, with 15 bases between them. The CDR3 totals 14 residues. CDR3 region: CASSYTQGAQEQYF. CDR3 coding DNA: TGTGCCAGCAGTTACACCCAAGGGGCGCAGGAGCAGTACTTC.

This clonotype has a count of ten or more. The V and J genes are TRBV12-3 or TRBV12-4 and TRBJ1-1; no firm D call. V lost 0 bases, J lost 1 base, and 6 bases lay in between. This CDR3 contains 14 residues. The CDR3 reads CASSLARQNTEAFF. CDR3 nucleotide sequence: TGTGCCAGCAGTTTAGCGCGACAGAACACTGAAGCTTTCTTT.

This clonotype was picked up a small number of times. The chain links TRBV4-1 to TRBJ2-7; D possibly matches TRBD1 or TRBD2 (6 bases each). The germline V gene encodes CDR1 MGHRA and CDR2 YSYEKL. The V gene lost 4 bases and the J gene lost 2 bases, with 15 bases spanning the gap. The CDR3 is 15 residues long. The CDR3 loop reads CASSPRGRAAYEQYF. The DNA of the CDR3 is TGCGCCAGCAGCCCTCGGGGGCGGGCCGCCTACGAGCAGTACTTC.

The table lists this clonotype with a few counts. The V and J genes are TRBV4-2 and TRBJ1-6; D not resolved. The CDR3 is made up of 16 amino acids. Trimming stripped 1 base from V and 3 bases from J, with 10 bases between. CDR1 is LGHNA, CDR2 YNFKEQ, per germline. CDR3 nucleotide sequence: TGTGCCAGCAGCCAAGTTTATGGGTTCTATAATTCACCCCTCCACTTT. This codes for CASSQVYGFYNSPLHF.

This clonotype has just a few counts. V gene TRBV19 combines with J gene TRBJ2-5, with 12 bases aligning to TRBD1. The CDR3 contains 16 residues. Germline CDR1 LNHDA, CDR2 SQIVND (reference sequence). With 5 bases clipped from V and 4 bases from J, the junction kept 8 bases outside the gene matches. CDR3 sequence: CASSRGQGAIAETQYF. CDR3 bases: TGTGCCAGTAGTCGGGGACAGGGGGCCATTGCAGAGACCCAGTACTTC.

V is TRBV6-2 or TRBV6-3 and J is TRBJ2-1; no definite D call. The CDR3 totals 14 residues. The V gene's germline CDR1 is MNHEY and CDR2 SVGEGT. Trimming removed 6 bases from V and 9 bases from J, with 18 bases in between. For the CDR3, the DNA is TGTGCCAGCAGATATGCGGCCGGGCTGGGTGAGCAGTTCTTC. Translating gives CASRYAAGLGEQFF.

The sample holds many counts of this clonotype. The chain employs TRBV25-1 and TRBJ1-1; D remains ambiguous. V gave up 5 bases and J gave up 0 bases, with 10 bases separating them. Germline CDR1 reads MGHDK; CDR2 reads SYGVNS. The CDR3 has 14 amino acids. The CDR3 spells CASSNIALNTEAFF. CDR3 bases: TGTGCCAGCAGTAATATAGCTTTGAACACTGAAGCTTTCTTT.

This clonotype was counted at least ten times. The chain employs TRBV11-1 and TRBJ2-7; 7 bases line up with TRBD1. Per the germline V gene, CDR1 is SGHAT and CDR2 is FQDESV (reference sequence). With 4 bases clipped from V and 6 bases from J, the junction kept 6 bases outside the gene matches. The CDR3 sequence is 13 residues long. The CDR3: CASSSWTGSEQYF. The CDR3 bases are TGTGCCAGCAGCTCATGGACAGGCTCCGAGCAGTACTTC.

This sequence joins TRBV5-8 and TRBJ2-2, with 9 bases identical to TRBD1. This CDR3 spans 15 amino acids. Germline assignment: CDR1 SGHTS and CDR2 YDEGEE. V lost 6 bases, J lost 0 bases, and 3 bases stayed unmatched. CDR3 DNA sequence: TGTGCCAGCAACTACAGGGGGCCGAACACCGGGGAGCTGTTTTTT. As protein: CASNYRGPNTGELFF.

This chain joins TRBV3-1 and TRBJ1-1, with D possibly TRBD1 on 5 matching bases. Germline V gene data show CDR1 as LGHDT and CDR2 as YNNKEL (reference sequence). The CDR3 totals 13 residues. V was shortened by 9 bases and J by 9 bases, with 20 bases between the two germline ends. The CDR3 protein is CASDPTGHGKAFF. The DNA of the CDR3 is TGTGCCAGTGATCCCACAGGTCACGGAAAAGCTTTCTTT.

This clonotype was detected only a few times. This chain connects TRBV19 to TRBJ1-5, with D perhaps TRBD1 (6 bases). The CDR3 extends over 14 amino acids. CDR1 is LNHDA, CDR2 SQIVND, per germline (reference sequence). With 7 bases removed from V and 2 bases from J, the gap between germline ends came to 12 bases. CDR3: CASTVGAGNQPQHF. As DNA, the CDR3 is TGTGCCAGTACGGTGGGGGCTGGCAATCAGCCCCAGCATTTT.

V is TRBV6-1 and J is TRBJ2-3, with TRBD2 matching over 12 bases. V gave up 4 bases and J gave up 4 bases; unmatched junction bases: 6. This CDR3 is built from 16 residues. Germline V lookup: CDR1 MNHNS, CDR2 SASEGT. The DNA of the CDR3 is TGTGCCAGCAGTGGGGTGACTAGCGGGGGCCCAGATACGCAGTATTTT. Protein product: CASSGVTSGGPDTQYF.